The clone carrying this T cell receptor (beta chain) has ten or more counts. The antigen remains unidentified. The data are from a study of T cells in Graves' hyperthyroidism and ophthalmopathy. Study-level findings and limits: Blood also contained most expanded thyroid clonotypes above 0.001. Stable hyperthyroidism was separated from ophthalmopathy by a model based on 13 V-J features.

What was amplified from RNA transcripts were TCR beta CDR3 regions. The HTBI primer set was used in a first-round RT-PCR of the TCR CDR3. TCRdb passed the multiplex PCR reads through MiXCR, listing each CDR3 protein once. The sample has fewer than 650,000 distinct CDR3 sequences, approximately 15% seen once. Trimming removed 1 base from V and 1 base from J, with 7 bases in between. Germline CDR1 reads KGHSH; CDR2 reads LQKENI. The CDR3 is made up of 14 amino acids. Uncontrolled infection, other autoimmune disease, pregnancy or lactation led to exclusion. Sequencing used blood. The clonotype originates from a woman between 18 and 30 years old with Graves' ophthalmopathy. The V call is TRBV18, the J call TRBJ1-1; unclear D gene. The CDR3 here is CASSPRAQNTEAFF. CDR3 sequence (DNA): TGTGCCAGCTCACCACGGGCACAGAACACTGAAGCTTTCTTT.